This TCR beta chain was observed in a study of OX40 agonist ivuxolimab in advanced cancers. Whole-study results and caveats: More expanded clones were found, on average, in CD8+ than in CD4+ T cells. Dose levels from 0.1 to 3.0 mg/kg saw CD4+ and CD8+ blood T cells expand clonally by week 6.

Sequencing used immunoSEQ multiplex PCR; TCRdb keeps in-frame clones, though not all of them. The sample yields some 98,000 clones, more than 75% seen once. V gave up 6 bases and J gave up 5 bases; unmatched junction bases: 9. The germline gives CDR1 MNHNS, CDR2 SASEGT. CDR3 size: 15 residues. Of note for this clone: Its target is unknown.

The J gene is TRBJ2-2, the V gene TRBV6-1; 7 bases are shared with TRBD2. The TCR was taken from an adult with an advanced solid tumor such as melanoma, head and neck, liver or kidney cancer. The sample in question was CD4+ or CD8+ T cells sorted from blood, obtained in a trial of the OX40 agonist ivuxolimab. CDR3 nucleotide sequence: TGTGCCAGCAGCCCTGGACTAGTTTGGACCGGGGAGCTGTTTTTT. Encoded protein: CASSPGLVWTGELFF.